A selection of T cell receptor beta chains follows, all from one sample in a study of shared clonotypes between healthy human individuals. Sequencing was performed with immunoSEQ multiplex PCR; in TCRdb, only in-frame clones are kept and a portion is missing. The sample shows over 2 million clones, roughly 94% of them seen only once. The sequenced sample was naive CD4+ T cells sorted from blood. The receptors derive from a young man in good health. Each CDR3 is given with its conserved first and last residue.

j_call	v_call	cdr3_aa
TRBJ2-5	TRBV4-1	CASSQDAGGTQYF
TRBJ2-4	TRBV5-1	CASSLVAGGAGNIQYF
TRBJ2-1	TRBV5-1	CASGGGAEYNEQFF
TRBJ2-7	TRBV6-1	CASSEARTATSYEQYF
TRBJ2-1	TRBV7-3	CASSKNSAQRGNEQFF
TRBJ1-5	TRBV5-1	CASSPDPGSNQPQHF
TRBJ1-1	TRBV14	CASSPWQGYAEAFF
TRBJ2-5	TRBV5-8	CASSPTGVETQYF
TRBJ2-2	TRBV10-3	CAISVLAGGPSSNTGELFF
TRBJ2-5	TRBV5-1	CASSSTRVLETQYF
TRBJ1-4	TRBV2	CASGVRREKLFF
TRBJ2-7	TRBV2	CASSEALAGRGSYEQYF
TRBJ2-2	TRBV11-2	CASSSHRRGGELFF
TRBJ1-4	TRBV2	CASSEEVVNEKLFF
TRBJ1-5	TRBV6-1	CASSEALGAGQPQHF
TRBJ1-2	TRBV19	CASSIGQGNYGYTF
TRBJ1-5	TRBV6-5	CASSIDNSNQPQHF
TRBJ1-2	TRBV7-6	CASSPTTGEYGYTF
TRBJ1-2	TRBV27	CASSLARANYGYTF
TRBJ2-5	TRBV9	CASSAPGQGLETQYF
TRBJ1-1	TRBV7-2	CASSLVSGQKNTEAFF
TRBJ1-6	TRBV15	CATSSKGTGGSNSPLHF
TRBJ2-1	TRBV25-1	CASSGRNEQFF
TRBJ2-5	TRBV5-1	CASSPRTEYPETQYF
TRBJ2-5	TRBV5-8	CASRSPRETQYF
TRBJ2-3	TRBV5-8	CASSLDLARKTDTQYF